The TCR beta chain under discussion was sequenced for a study of OX40 agonist ivuxolimab in advanced cancers. Study-wide context: Ivuxolimab was an agonistic, fully human IgG2 monoclonal antibody directed against OX40 (CD134), a costimulatory receptor. Intravenous ivuxolimab was administered to patients every 2 weeks at six dose levels: 0.01, 0.1, 0.3, 1.5, 3 and 10 mg/kg. Of the approximately 50 dose-escalation patients, hepatocellular carcinoma was present in around 20, melanoma in roughly 15, renal cell carcinoma in 9 and head and neck cancer in 9. A male proportion of 75% to 85% and a mean age of approximately 62 years, ranging from about 20 to 80, were recorded for the dose-escalation cohort. Patients were allowed to have had prior anti-PD-1, anti-PD-L1 or anti-CTLA-4 therapy, and 30% to 40% of the dose-escalation patients had been treated with checkpoint inhibitors. Partial responses occurred in three dose-escalation patients: two with cutaneous melanoma and one with hepatocellular carcinoma. Peripheral TCRbeta sequencing was intended to test whether TCR sequence diversity was altered and clonal T-cell expansion was caused by ivuxolimab. The monotherapy dose-escalation portion (N = 52 patients) of the phase I ivuxolimab trial is reported in the paper. Overall results and qualifications from the work: On average, CD8+ T cells showed more expanded clones than CD4+ T cells after ivuxolimab. Antigen specificity was not determined for the clonally expanded peripheral T cells. Clonal expansion of both CD4+ and CD8+ blood T cells was observed from baseline to week 6 at doses 0.1 to 3.0 mg/kg. Low levels of normalized T-cell clonal expansion were also shown by some nonresponding patients. In the 0.1-3.0 mg/kg groups, partial responders were among the patients with the lowest normalized peripheral clonal expansion, particularly in CD8+ T cells.

Genomic DNA was extracted from sorted cells for sequencing of the TCRbeta CDR3 region. The immunoSEQ Assay was used for sequencing of TCRbeta CDR3 regions. The immuneACCESS repertoire file appears here via TCRdb, limited to in-frame rearrangements. These files lack a portion of the clones; in checked studies, under half of the deficit traces to unresolved V genes, and the cause of the others is not known. The sample table holds some 73,000 clones, of which 80% to 90% were seen once. The ten top clones hold 0.65% to 0.9% of the sample. Worth noting for this clone: There is no known antigen for this receptor. Per-nucleotide qualities are absent, and no much larger clonotype sits a single base away.

From V the trimming removes 6 bases and from J it removes 4 bases, while the gene matches leave 15 bases of the junction unaccounted for. The germline V gene provides CDR1 MDHEN and CDR2 SYDVKM. The CDR3 holds 17 amino acids from the cysteine to the phenylalanine. Only the CDR3 DNA stays, 51 bases, in frame from base 1. The trial excluded patients who had a history of autoimmune disease or were on systemic immunosuppression. Peripheral blood for TCR sequencing was drawn from every dose cohort at baseline, at cycle 4 day 1 and at cycle 7 day 1. The samples were taken from a phase I, first-in-human, multicenter, open-label dose-escalation trial of ivuxolimab. The trial enrolled adults with locally advanced or metastatic head and neck squamous cell, hepatocellular, melanoma or renal cell carcinoma. CD4+ and CD8+ T cells were sorted separately from peripheral blood before TCR sequencing.

This sequence originates from an adult with an advanced solid tumor such as melanoma, head and neck, liver or kidney cancer. The sequence is built from TRBV28 and TRBJ1-2, and 9 junctional nucleotides match TRBD1. This specimen was CD4+ or CD8+ T cells sorted from blood, taken in a trial of the OX40 agonist ivuxolimab. The CDR3 in this case is CASRPVLQGARGYGYTF. The DNA sequence is TGTGCCAGCAGGCCGGTACTACAGGGGGCGCGGGGCTATGGCTACACCTTC.